The next 10 T cell receptor beta chains were all read from a single sample in a study of early T cells in non-severe SARS-CoV-2 infection. TCRdb ran MiXCR on the 5' RACE reads and lists one entry per CDR3 protein. The sample carries roughly 30,000 distinct CDR3 sequences, 4.5% to 6.5% recorded once. Sequenced sample: whole blood. The source is an adult who was a healthcare worker with PCR-confirmed SARS-CoV-2 infection or an uninfected control (not recorded which).

The chain employs TRBV9 and TRBJ2-7, with D uncertain. The CDR3 consists of 15 residues. The germline CDR1 and CDR2 sequences are SGDLS and YYNGEE. V was cut by 4 bases and J by 5 bases, with 19 bases left in between. The CDR3 region is CASSPSGSVSNEQYF. The CDR3 DNA reads as TGTGCCAGCAGCCCCTCCGGGTCAGTAAGTAACGAGCAGTACTTC. The complete variable domain, with remaining parts taken from reference TRBV9 and TRBJ2-7, reads DSGVTQTPKHLITATGQRVTLRCSPRSGDLSVYWYQQSLDQGLQFLIQYYNGEERAKGNILERFSAQQFPDLHSELNLSSLELGDSALYFCASSPSGSVSNEQYFGPGTRLTVT.

The table lists this clonotype with many counts. This chain links TRBV6-5 with TRBJ1-2, with D hard to call. The ends were cut back, 2 bases at V and 8 bases at J, with 18 bases in the middle. Germline assignment: CDR1 MNHEY and CDR2 SVGAGI. The CDR3 is made up of 15 amino acids. Here the CDR3 DNA reads TGTGCCAGCAGTTACCGAATAACGGGAGAATGGGGCTACACCTTC. This translates into CASSYRITGEWGYTF.

This clonotype was recorded a few times. The chain combines TRBV3-1 with TRBJ2-1, with D tentatively TRBD2 (5 bases). Germline values: CDR1 LGHDT, CDR2 YNNKEL (reference sequence). V lost 8 bases, J lost 4 bases, and 15 bases lay in between. The CDR3 contains 14 residues. The CDR3 reads CASSRKGDYNEQFF. CDR3 DNA sequence: TGTGCCAGCTCCAGGAAGGGAGATTACAATGAGCAGTTCTTC.

This clonotype was detected a few times. V and J are TRBV6-2 or TRBV6-3 and TRBJ2-7; D uncertain. The V end lost 5 bases, the J end lost 1 base, and 18 bases lay between the germline ends. Germline lookup yields CDR1 MNHEY and CDR2 SVGEGT. The CDR3 spans 16 residues. The CDR3 DNA reads TGTGCCAGCAGTAAGGTCCCCGGGCCCCGGTCCTACGAGCAGTACTTC. Its protein product is CASSKVPGPRSYEQYF.

This clonotype has at least ten counts. This chain links TRBV20-1 with TRBJ1-2; D unresolved. CDR3 length equals 11 residues. The germline V and J ends were trimmed by 0 bases and 4 bases, with 3 bases remaining between them. The germline gives CDR1 DFQATT, CDR2 SNEGSKA (reference sequence). The CDR3 loop reads CSARDGYGYTF. CDR3 coding DNA: TGCAGTGCTAGAGACGGCTATGGCTACACCTTC.

This clonotype was seen more than once but under ten times. The rearrangement uses TRBV5-1 and TRBJ2-3, with 9 bases matching TRBD1. The V segment lost 7 bases and the J segment 1 base; nucleotides outside the gene matches: 13. Germline V CDR1 and CDR2: SGHRS, YFSETQ. CDR3 length: 17 amino acids. The CDR3 is CASAGQGVGLGTDTQYF. CDR3 DNA: TGCGCCAGCGCGGGACAGGGAGTAGGACTGGGCACAGATACGCAGTATTTT. Combining the CDR3 with reference TRBV5-1 and TRBJ2-3 gives the whole variable domain KAGVTQTPRYLIKTRGQQVTLSCSPISGHRSVSWYQQTPGQGLQFLFEYFSETQRNKGNFPGRFSGRQFSNSRSEMNVSTLELGDSALYLCASAGQGVGLGTDTQYFGPGTRLTVL.

This clonotype has a handful of counts. The chain joins TRBV20-1 to TRBJ2-3; D may be TRBD1 (5 bases). V shed 1 base and J shed 2 bases, with 13 bases lying between them. Germline lookup yields CDR1 DFQATT and CDR2 SNEGSKA (reference sequence). The CDR3 runs 15 residues. CDR3 region: CSARGRGRTTDTQYF. CDR3 DNA: TGCAGTGCTAGAGGAAGGGGAAGGACCACAGATACGCAGTATTTT.

This clonotype was recorded many times. The chain uses TRBV11-2 and TRBJ2-7; D remains ambiguous. The CDR3 covers 14 residues. The germline gives CDR1 SGHAT, CDR2 FQNNGV. The V end lost 5 bases, the J end lost 2 bases, and 13 bases lay between the germline ends. Here the CDR3 DNA reads TGTGCCAGCAGCCCCCGGACCTCCACCTACGAGCAGTACTTC. The encoded protein is CASSPRTSTYEQYF.

This clonotype appeared a few times. V is TRBV10-1 and J is TRBJ2-7, with TRBD2 matching 7 bases. Losses at the gene ends were 2 bases for V and 11 bases for J; bases not matched to a gene: 9. In germline, CDR1 is WNHNN, CDR2 SYGVQD (reference sequence). The CDR3 contains 13 residues. CDR3: CASSEDMGGKEYF. CDR3 coding DNA: TGCGCCAGCAGTGAGGATATGGGGGGGAAGGAGTACTTC.

This clonotype has ten or more counts. V gene TRBV20-1 combines with J gene TRBJ2-7; the match to TRBD2 covers 7 bases. There are 12 residues in the CDR3. Germline values: CDR1 DFQATT, CDR2 SNEGSKA (reference sequence). V gave up 2 bases and J gave up 6 bases; unmatched junction bases: 4. The CDR3 region has the DNA TGCAGTGCTAGAAGGCTAGCGGTCGAGCAGTACTTC. Its translation: CSARRLAVEQYF.